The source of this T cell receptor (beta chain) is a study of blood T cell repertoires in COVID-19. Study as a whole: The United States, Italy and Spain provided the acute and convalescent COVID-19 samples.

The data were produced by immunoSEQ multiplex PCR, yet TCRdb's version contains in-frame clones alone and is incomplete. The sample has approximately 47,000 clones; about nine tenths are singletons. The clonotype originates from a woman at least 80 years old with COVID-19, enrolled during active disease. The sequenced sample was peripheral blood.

In nucleotides, the CDR3 is TGTGCCAGCAGTTTCAGGGATTCACCCCTCCACTTT. Protein product: CASSFRDSPLHF. This chain joins TRBV27 and TRBJ1-6, with a possible D match to TRBD1 (5 bases). The V and J ends lost 3 bases and 8 bases respectively, with 5 bases between them. CDR1 and CDR2 from the germline V gene are MNHEY and SMNVEV (reference sequence). This CDR3 is built from 12 residues.